This TCR beta chain was identified in a study of OX40 agonist ivuxolimab in advanced cancers. Study-level background: Ivuxolimab, an antibody that agonizes OX40 (CD134), was administered to the patients. A partial response was reached by three patients: one with hepatocellular carcinoma and two with cutaneous melanoma. Prior anti-PD-1, anti-PD-L1 or anti-CTLA-4 therapy did not bar entry, and 40% had some.

The protocol was immunoSEQ multiplex PCR, while the TCRdb copy is restricted to in-frame clones and leaves out a portion. Of some 82,000 clones listed, just over 85% are singletons. Trimming cost V 10 bases and J 0 bases; bases outside gene matches: 6. Germline V gene lookup returns CDR1 MDHEN and CDR2 SYDVKM. CDR3 size: 14 residues. This receptor was identified in an adult with an advanced solid tumor such as melanoma, head and neck, liver or kidney cancer. The sample was CD4+ or CD8+ T cells sorted from blood, taken in a trial of the OX40 agonist ivuxolimab. V and J are TRBV28 and TRBJ2-3, with 8 nucleotides matching TRBD2. This CDR3 reads CATASSGSTDTQYF. CDR3 nucleotides: TGTGCCACCGCCTCTAGCGGGAGCACAGATACGCAGTATTTT.